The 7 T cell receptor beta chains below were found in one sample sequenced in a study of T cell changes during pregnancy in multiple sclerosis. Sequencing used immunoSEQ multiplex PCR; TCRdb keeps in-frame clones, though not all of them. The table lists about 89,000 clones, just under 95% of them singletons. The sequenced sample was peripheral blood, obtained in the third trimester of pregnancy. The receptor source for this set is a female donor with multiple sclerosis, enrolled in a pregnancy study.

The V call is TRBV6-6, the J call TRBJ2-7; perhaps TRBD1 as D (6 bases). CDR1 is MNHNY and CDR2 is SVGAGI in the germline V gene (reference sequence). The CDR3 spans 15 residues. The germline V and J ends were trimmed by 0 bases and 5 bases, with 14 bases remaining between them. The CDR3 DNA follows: TGTGCCAGCAGTTACTCTCTCGACAGGTTCGACGAGCAGTACTTC. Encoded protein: CASSYSLDRFDEQYF.

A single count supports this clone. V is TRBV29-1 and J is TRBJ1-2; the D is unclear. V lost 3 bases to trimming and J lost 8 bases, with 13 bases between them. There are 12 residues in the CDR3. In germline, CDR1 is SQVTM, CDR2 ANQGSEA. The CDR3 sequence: CSVEKILRGYTF. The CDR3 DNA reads TGCAGCGTTGAGAAGATACTCAGGGGCTACACCTTC.

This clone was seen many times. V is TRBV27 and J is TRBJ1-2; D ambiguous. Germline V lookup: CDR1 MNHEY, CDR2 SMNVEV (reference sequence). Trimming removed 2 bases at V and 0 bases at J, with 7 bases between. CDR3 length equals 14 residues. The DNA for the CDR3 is TGTGCCAGCAGTTTACACAGAACTAACTATGGCTACACCTTC. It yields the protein CASSLHRTNYGYTF.

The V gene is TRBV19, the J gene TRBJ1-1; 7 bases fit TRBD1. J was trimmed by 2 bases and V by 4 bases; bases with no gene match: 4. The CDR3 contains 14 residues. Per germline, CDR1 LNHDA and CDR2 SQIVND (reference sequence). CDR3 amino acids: CASSTRDRNTEAFF. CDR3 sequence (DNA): TGTGCCAGTAGTACGAGGGACAGAAACACTGAAGCTTTCTTT.

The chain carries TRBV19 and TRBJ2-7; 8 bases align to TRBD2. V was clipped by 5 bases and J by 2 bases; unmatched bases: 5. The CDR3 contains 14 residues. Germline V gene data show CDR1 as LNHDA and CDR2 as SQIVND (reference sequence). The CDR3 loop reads CASSWGLEPYEQYF. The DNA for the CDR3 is TGTGCCAGTAGTTGGGGACTAGAGCCCTACGAGCAGTACTTC.

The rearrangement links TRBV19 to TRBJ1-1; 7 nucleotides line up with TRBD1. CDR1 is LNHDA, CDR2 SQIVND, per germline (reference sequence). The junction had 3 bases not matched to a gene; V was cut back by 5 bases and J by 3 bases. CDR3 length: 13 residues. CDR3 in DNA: TGTGCCAGTAGTTTCGGGACAGACACTGAAGCTTTCTTT. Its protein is CASSFGTDTEAFF.

The CDR3 nucleotides are TGTGCCAGCAGCCAGGGAATAGCGGGAGGCTCGAACACCGGGGAGCTGTTTTTT. It is translated as CASSQGIAGGSNTGELFF. The chain links TRBV4-2 to TRBJ2-2; 10 positions match TRBD2. V was clipped by 3 bases and J by 0 bases; unmatched bases: 7. CDR3 length: 18 amino acids. CDR1 is LGHNA, CDR2 YNFKEQ, per germline.